Shown below are 10 T cell receptor beta chains from a single sample sequenced in a study of Tregs in tolerant kidney transplant recipients. The table came from immunoSEQ multiplex PCR; TCRdb's copy has only in-frame clones and leaves some out. This sample has approximately 90,000 clones, with 93% found just once. Recipients received nonmyeloablative bone marrow transplants from related graft donors, with transient mixed chimerism. The starting material was CD4+ T cells from blood (PBMCs), obtained 12 months after the transplant. These receptor sequences come from a human patient who received a combined kidney and bone marrow transplant. Some T cells may possibly be graft donor cells.

This chain uses TRBV6-1 with TRBJ2-4; a weak D match, TRBD2 (5 bases). This CDR3 has 16 amino acids. The V gene lost 1 base and the J gene lost 7 bases, with 17 bases spanning the gap. Germline values: CDR1 MNHNS, CDR2 SASEGT. The CDR3 bases are TGTGCCAGCAGTGAAGTTGCCACGGGATATTTGAACATTCAGTACTTC. Translation gives CASSEVATGYLNIQYF.

V is TRBV10-3 and J is TRBJ1-1, with D hard to call. The CDR3 loop spans 13 amino acids. V gave up 5 bases and J gave up 0 bases, with 7 bases separating them. CDR1 is ENHRY and CDR2 is SYGVKD in the germline V gene. The CDR3 protein is CAISYSMNTEAFF. The CDR3 region has the DNA TGTGCCATCAGTTACAGCATGAACACTGAAGCTTTCTTT.

The rearrangement joins TRBV5-4 to TRBJ1-2; D perhaps matches TRBD1 (5 bases). The CDR3 covers 13 residues. Per the germline V gene, CDR1 is SGHNT and CDR2 is YYREEE (reference sequence). The V and J ends lost 4 bases and 2 bases respectively, with 9 bases between them. The CDR3 bases are TGTGCCAGCAGCCCCGACAGAAACTATGGCTACACCTTC. Translating it yields CASSPDRNYGYTF.

Worth noting for this clone: One end of the junction is discordant with germline, which a read error may explain. CDR3 sequence (DNA): TGCGCCAGCAGCCAAGAAAGGCGGCGCTATAGCTACACCTTC. Translation: CASSQERRRYSYTF. The gene calls are TRBV4-3 and TRBJ1-2; D remains unclear. The CDR3 consists of 14 residues. Germline CDR1 is LGHNA and CDR2 is YSLEER.

The chain links TRBV9 to TRBJ1-5; the D gene is possibly TRBD1 (5 bases). Trimming pared 5 bases from V and 2 bases from J, leaving 14 bases between. In germline, CDR1 is SGDLS, CDR2 YYNGEE. The length of the CDR3 is 15 residues. The CDR3 bases are TGTGCCAGCAGTGGCCAGGGTTCGGGCAATCAGCCCCAGCATTTT. It translates to CASSGQGSGNQPQHF.

In this sample, this clone turned up once. V is TRBV15 and J is TRBJ2-7; a possible D gene is TRBD1 (5 bases). Trimming removed 0 bases at V and 4 bases at J, with 7 bases between. This CDR3 region has 13 residues. Germline lookup yields CDR1 LNHNV and CDR2 YYDKDF (reference sequence). Written as DNA, the CDR3 is TGTGCCACCAGCAGAGATAAGGGGTACGAGCAGTACTTC. Its protein is CATSRDKGYEQYF.

As concerns this clone: Germline is not matched at one junction end, which may reflect a read error. The chain employs TRBV29-1 and TRBJ2-1; no clear D gene. This CDR3 has 13 residues. The V gene's germline CDR1 is SQVTM and CDR2 ANQGSEA. The CDR3 coding sequence is TGCAGCGTAGAAGGGCGCGGTGGTCATGAGCAGTTCTTC. Protein: CSVEGRGGHEQFF.

The chain is built from TRBV7-6 and TRBJ1-1; possible D gene TRBD1, 5 bases. The CDR3 consists of 14 residues. In germline, CDR1 is SGHVS, CDR2 FNYEAQ. V gave up 1 base and J gave up 4 bases, with 10 bases separating them. CDR3 sequence: CASSLEGRGTEAFF. CDR3 DNA sequence: TGTGCCAGCAGCTTAGAAGGGAGGGGCACTGAAGCTTTCTTT.

The chain employs TRBV2 and TRBJ2-5; D unclear. This CDR3 region has 13 residues. V gave up 6 bases and J gave up 5 bases, with 13 bases separating them. The germline V gene encodes CDR1 SNHLY and CDR2 FYNNEI. This CDR3 is CASSDRRVETQYF. The CDR3 nucleotides read TGTGCCAGCAGCGATAGAAGAGTTGAGACCCAGTACTTC.

This chain joins TRBV21-1 and TRBJ1-1; TRBD1, the table's D call, lacks a check against the DNA. TRBV21-1 corresponds to a pseudogene. This CDR3 contains 15 residues. The CDR3 nucleotides are TGTGCCAGCAGCATAACCGGGACAGCGAACACTGAAGCTTTCTTT. Protein product: CASSITGTANTEAFF.